What follows are 22 T cell receptor beta chains derived from one specimen sequenced in a study of T cell responses to AZD1222 COVID-19 vaccine. Profiling relied on immunoSEQ multiplex PCR, and the TCRdb table lists in-frame clones only, not all of them. The table has 250,000 to 300,000 clones, 94% seen once; the top ten hold 0.5% to 0.7%. The sample in question was peripheral blood, obtained 28 days after the second AZD1222 dose. Receptors originate from an adult who received the AZD1222 COVID-19 vaccine.

V gene TRBV27 combines with J gene TRBJ2-2, with 7 nucleotides matching TRBD1. The CDR3 extends over 15 amino acids. With V trimmed by 6 bases and J by 3 bases, 7 bases remained unmatched. CDR1 is MNHEY, CDR2 SMNVEV, per germline (reference sequence). Here the CDR3 DNA reads TGTGCCAGCAGGCCTTCGACAGGGCACACCGGGGAGCTGTTTTTT. It codes for CASRPSTGHTGELFF.

The CDR3 DNA is TGTGCCAGCAGCCACAGGGGACTAGCGGGGGCAGATACGCAGTATTTT. Translating gives CASSHRGLAGADTQYF. The chain couples TRBV7-3 to TRBJ2-3, with 14 bases lining up with TRBD2. The junction had 5 bases not matched to a gene; V was cut back by 5 bases and J by 4 bases. Looked up from germline, CDR1 is SGHTA and CDR2 is FQGTGA. The CDR3 covers 16 residues.

This clone was recorded once. V is TRBV19 and J is TRBJ1-5, with TRBD1 identical over 7 bases. V trimming: 3 bases; J trimming: 7 bases; junction bases outside the gene matches: 6. Germline loops: CDR1 LNHDA, CDR2 SQIVND (reference sequence). The CDR3 has 14 amino acids. This CDR3 reads CASSIQGVGQPQHF. CDR3 DNA: TGTGCCAGTAGTATTCAGGGGGTTGGACAGCCCCAGCATTTT.

The chain employs TRBV20-1 and TRBJ1-1, with 7 bases lining up with TRBD1. After removal of 6 bases from V and 11 bases from J, the junction contained 9 bases not matched to a gene. The CDR3 totals 11 residues. CDR1 and CDR2 (germline): DFQATT, SNEGSKA (reference sequence). The CDR3 DNA reads as TGCAGTGCGCGGGACAGCCTGAGCGCTTTCTTT. Protein: CSARDSLSAFF.

This clone was seen many times. Different DNA sequences within this sample yield the same CDR3. V is TRBV6-5 and J is TRBJ1-1, with a tentative D call TRBD1 (5 bases). The ends were cut back, 7 bases at V and 1 base at J, with 10 bases in the middle. Germline CDR1 MNHEY, CDR2 SVGAGI. This CDR3 region has 13 residues. DNA of the CDR3: TGTGCCAGCACCGCACAGGAGAACACTGAAGCTTTCTTT. Translated, it gives CASTAQENTEAFF.

The V gene is TRBV27, the J gene TRBJ1-4; tentative D call: TRBD1 (6 bases). This CDR3 has 14 amino acids. The germline gives CDR1 MNHEY, CDR2 SMNVEV (reference sequence). Between the trimmed V and J ends, which lost 10 bases and 0 bases, there was a span of 12 bases. This CDR3 reads CATRGAATNEKLFF. CDR3 DNA sequence: TGTGCCACCCGGGGGGCCGCAACTAATGAAAAACTGTTTTTT.

V and J are TRBV16 and TRBJ1-4; D is possibly TRBD1 (6 bases). CDR1 and CDR2 from the germline V gene are KGHSY and FQNENV. V lost 4 bases and J 6 bases, leaving 12 bases between the germline ends. CDR3 length equals 14 residues. DNA for the CDR3: TGTGCCAGCAGCCCGGGACATCGGGATGAAAAACTGTTTTTT. It is translated as CASSPGHRDEKLFF.

The chain is built from TRBV18 and TRBJ1-3; D not certain. The CDR3 contains 17 residues. With 7 bases removed from V and 1 base from J, the gap between germline ends came to 20 bases. In germline, CDR1 is KGHSH, CDR2 LQKENI. For the CDR3, the DNA is TGTGCCAGCTATATAGGTGGTCGTCGTATGTCTGGAAACACCATATATTTT. Translation: CASYIGGRRMSGNTIYF.

The genes are TRBV11-1 and TRBJ1-2, with D uncertain. Germline values: CDR1 SGHAT, CDR2 FQDESV (reference sequence). The CDR3 is 14 residues long. Trimming left V 4 bases short and J 3 bases short, with 12 bases between. The CDR3 nucleotides read TGTGCCAGCAGCTCTAACCTGGCGGACTATGGCTACACCTTC. Residues: CASSSNLADYGYTF.

The V gene is TRBV5-6, the J gene TRBJ1-1; D gene uncertain. Germline V lookup: CDR1 SGHDT, CDR2 YYEEEE. The germline V and J ends were trimmed by 3 bases and 0 bases, with 9 bases remaining between them. The CDR3 length is 14 residues. The CDR3 loop reads CASSSPRMNTEAFF. As DNA, the CDR3 is TGTGCCAGCAGCTCACCTCGCATGAACACTGAAGCTTTCTTT.

This rearrangement joins TRBV11-2 to TRBJ2-1; possibly TRBD1 or TRBD2 for D (6 bases each). Per germline, CDR1 SGHAT and CDR2 FQNNGV. Between the trimmed V and J ends, which lost 5 bases and 8 bases, there was a span of 16 bases. The CDR3 consists of 14 residues. This chain's CDR3 is CASSTRGLQDEQFF. In DNA, the CDR3 is TGTGCCAGCAGCACCCGGGGGCTCCAGGATGAGCAGTTCTTC.

The chain links TRBV2 to TRBJ1-5, with D perhaps TRBD1 (5 bases). Germline-derived CDR1 and CDR2 are SNHLY and FYNNEI. The CDR3 extends over 15 amino acids. V shed 0 bases and J shed 7 bases, with 13 bases lying between them. CDR3 nucleotide sequence: TGTGCCAGCAGTGAAGCGCAAGGGGAAGTACAGCCCCAGCATTTT. Protein: CASSEAQGEVQPQHF.

The chain joins TRBV6-5 to TRBJ2-7, with TRBD2 as a possible D gene (6 bases). CDR3 length: 14 amino acids. V shed 5 bases and J shed 2 bases, with 13 bases lying between them. CDR1 and CDR2 from the germline V gene are MNHEY and SVGAGI. The CDR3 sequence is CASSSSGGTYEQYF. The CDR3 DNA reads as TGTGCCAGCAGTAGTTCTGGGGGGACCTACGAGCAGTACTTC.

V usage is TRBV2 and J usage is TRBJ1-2; D perhaps matches TRBD1 (5 bases). This CDR3 is built from 14 residues. V lost 7 bases and J lost 6, with 18 bases in between. Germline assignment: CDR1 SNHLY and CDR2 FYNNEI. The CDR3 nucleotides read TGTGCCAGCACCCCACACGAGACAGACAATGGCTACACCTTC. This gives the protein CASTPHETDNGYTF.

The chain recombines TRBV4-1 with TRBJ2-5; D may be TRBD1 (6 bases). Trimming removed 4 bases at V and 4 bases at J, with 10 bases between. The CDR3 loop spans 13 amino acids. Germline values: CDR1 MGHRA, CDR2 YSYEKL. In DNA, the CDR3 is TGCGCCAGCAGCCCGACAGGAGGAGAGACCCAGTACTTC. This codes for CASSPTGGETQYF.

This clone showed up just once. V gene TRBV15 combines with J gene TRBJ2-2, with D possibly being TRBD2 (7 bases). The length of the CDR3 is 15 residues. The V end lost 4 bases, the J end lost 4 bases, and 13 bases lay between the germline ends. CDR1 LNHNV and CDR2 YYDKDF come from the germline V gene (reference sequence). The CDR3 DNA follows: TGTGCCACCAGCACGGGGGGCCATGGCACCGGGGAGCTGTTTTTT. Protein: CATSTGGHGTGELFF.

This rearrangement joins TRBV7-2 to TRBJ1-3, with D perhaps matching TRBD1 (6 bases). CDR1 SGHTA and CDR2 FQGNSA come from the germline V gene. The V gene lost 2 bases and the J gene lost 3 bases, with 8 bases spanning the gap. The CDR3 length is 14 residues. The CDR3 loop reads CASSLFRGGNTIYF. The CDR3 DNA reads as TGTGCCAGCAGCTTATTCAGGGGTGGAAACACCATATATTTT. The entire variable domain, with the rest obtained from reference TRBV7-2 and TRBJ1-3, is as follows: GAGVSQSPSNKVTEKGKDVELRCDPISGHTALYWYRQSLGQGLEFLIYFQGNSAPDKSGLPSDRFSAERTGGSVSTLTIQRTQQEDSAVYLCASSLFRGGNTIYFGEGSWLTVV.

This clone was recorded a few times. This chain joins TRBV7-3 and TRBJ2-2; D unresolved. Per the germline V gene, CDR1 is SGHTA and CDR2 is FQGTGA. This CDR3 contains 14 residues. V was shortened by 2 bases and J by 0 bases, with 4 bases between the two germline ends. CDR3 in DNA: TGTGCCAGCAGCTTAGCAGCGAACACCGGGGAGCTGTTTTTT. This gives the protein CASSLAANTGELFF.

This chain joins TRBV19 and TRBJ1-1, with 7 bases aligning to TRBD1. J lost 3 bases, V lost 5 bases, and 12 bases had no gene match. The germline V gene has CDR1 LNHDA and CDR2 SQIVND (reference sequence). The CDR3 consists of 16 residues. The CDR3 spells CASSPRGPRIHTEAFF. The DNA for the CDR3 is TGTGCCAGTAGTCCAAGGGGGCCACGAATTCACACTGAAGCTTTCTTT.

The J gene is TRBJ1-6, the V gene TRBV4-1; D gene uncertain. The germline gives CDR1 MGHRA, CDR2 YSYEKL. The V end was cut by 5 bases, the J end by 5 bases, with 10 bases between. The CDR3 runs to 14 residues. The CDR3 sequence is CASSRVRDNSPLHF. For the CDR3, the DNA is TGCGCCAGCAGCAGGGTTAGGGATAATTCACCCCTCCACTTT.

CDR3 DNA sequence: TGTGCCACCAGCAGAGAGAAATCCGGGAGAAATGAGCAGTTCTTC. It yields the protein CATSREKSGRNEQFF. The rearrangement links TRBV15 to TRBJ2-1; TRBD2 is a possible D gene (6 bases). Between the trimmed V and J ends, which lost 0 bases and 7 bases, there was a span of 13 bases. The CDR3 loop spans 15 amino acids. The germline V gene encodes CDR1 LNHNV and CDR2 YYDKDF (reference sequence).

This clone has just a few counts. The J gene is TRBJ2-7, the V gene TRBV20-1, with D perhaps TRBD2 (5 bases). This CDR3 has 15 residues. From germline, CDR1 is DFQATT and CDR2 SNEGSKA (reference sequence). The V end was cut by 3 bases, the J end by 1 base, with 16 bases between. CDR3 protein: CSASRDQQGSYEQYF. CDR3 in DNA: TGCAGTGCTAGTCGGGATCAACAAGGGTCCTACGAGCAGTACTTC.